This TCR beta chain is from a study of CXCR3-negative and CXCR3-positive naive CD8 T cells. Of note for this clonotype: Antigen: not known.

Study-wide points: More hydrophobic TRB CDR3s were found in CXCR3-positive naive cells than in CXCR3-negative naive cells. Both of the naive subsets showed about the same high diversity, but memory CD8+ cells had much less. Researchers report CXCR3 expression partially decreased after cryopreservation, with fresh PBMCs used in most assays.

Every CD8+ T cell subset underwent triplicate sorting at a few hundred thousand cells apiece. Naive CD8+ T cells showed CD45RO-CCR7+CD27+CD95-. UMI-labeled TRB cDNA libraries were prepared by 5' RACE. TCRdb derives one entry per CDR3 protein from the 5' RACE reads, leaving out DNA. This sample's clone table lists some 100,000 distinct CDR3 sequences. This TCR came from a human donor in good health. Some clones in this sample may be carry-over from other donors' samples. Input material: naive CXCR3+ CD8+ T cells from blood. Subset: CD45RO-CCR7+CD27+CD95- naive CD8+ T cells expressing CXCR3 (TNR3+).

The CDR3 sequence is CASSSGQGAYNEQFF. V gene TRBV7-8 combines with J gene TRBJ2-1; TCRdb proposes TRBD1, but this gene call is untestable without DNA. The CDR3 has 15 amino acids. The germline V gene has CDR1 SGHVS and CDR2 FQNEAQ.